In its sample, the clone carrying this TCR beta chain was seen a few times. The target antigen is unknown. PBMCs were collected from a roughly 10 ml volume of fresh peripheral blood. Amplification of TCR beta CDR3 regions used RNA as the template. The HTBI primer set served for first-round RT-PCR of the TCR CDR3. TCRdb re-analysed the multiplex PCR reads in MiXCR, keeping a single row per CDR3 protein. This table has hundreds of thousands of distinct CDR3 sequences, roughly an eighth appearing once. The sample is drawn from a study of T cells in Graves' hyperthyroidism and ophthalmopathy. Overall study: Sampling of peripheral blood happened at initial diagnosis, prior to any treatment. Study-wide points: Ophthalmopathy onset followed model prediction by a median roughly six months.

Trimming removed 3 bases from V and 5 bases from J; junction bases left unmatched: 8. There are 16 residues in the CDR3. Germline values: CDR1 DFQATT, CDR2 SNEGSKA (reference sequence). This chain uses TRBV20-1 with TRBJ1-5; 12 nucleotides align to TRBD1. The clonotype comes from a woman in her thirties or forties with Graves' ophthalmopathy. The specimen sequenced was blood. The CDR3 loop is CSARDGTGGWYQPQHF. CDR3 nucleotide sequence: TGCAGTGCTAGGGACGGGACAGGGGGCTGGTATCAGCCCCAGCATTTT.